This T cell receptor (beta chain) came from a study of shared clonotypes between healthy human individuals. The J segment lost 1 base and the V segment lost 6 bases, leaving 7 bases of the junction unmatched. The V gene's germline CDR1 is SNHLY and CDR2 FYNNEI. The CDR3 covers 16 residues. Data came from immunoSEQ multiplex PCR; TCRdb stores just in-frame clones and leaves some out. The sample carries about 980,000 clones, around three quarters recorded once. This receptor was taken from a man aged 18-30 years in good health. The chain is built from TRBV2 and TRBJ1-2, with 11 positions matching TRBD1. Sequencing used memory CD4+ T cells sorted from blood. Subset here: CD45RA-negative fraction. The CDR3 DNA reads TGTGCCAGCAGCGAGGGACAGGGGGTCGTTAACTATGGCTACACCTTC. The encoded protein is CASSEGQGVVNYGYTF.